Listed below are T cell receptor beta chains from one sample, sequenced in a study of T cells in Graves' hyperthyroidism and ophthalmopathy. Each CDR3 protein is one row after TCRdb ran MiXCR on the multiplex PCR reads. The sample holds under 350,000 distinct CDR3 sequences; about 17% are singletons and the top ten take over 45%. Sequenced material: blood. These receptors originate from a woman in her fifties or sixties with Graves' ophthalmopathy. Each CDR3 is given with its conserved first and last residue. Not every row has a clone size; where given, it reads once, few, many or a size class.

j_call,clone_size,cdr3_length,v_call,cdr3_aa
TRBJ1-5,-,15,TRBV28,CASKATGYSNQPQHF
TRBJ2-6,many,15,TRBV6-1,CASRDGSSGANVLTF
TRBJ2-7,many,16,TRBV28,CASSQLTSGRPYEQYF
TRBJ2-3,many,15,TRBV6-2/TRBV6-3,CASSYLDQVTDTQYF
TRBJ1-1,many,15,TRBV11-2,CASSLDRTGGRAAFF
TRBJ2-3,-,16,TRBV7-3,CASTHIGLSRTDTQYF
TRBJ1-1,many,13,TRBV24-1,CATSDFRGTEAFF
TRBJ2-5,many,16,TRBV9,CASSVGFNIQGETQYF
TRBJ2-2,many,15,TRBV9,CASSVTPSRTGELFF
TRBJ1-3,many,16,TRBV7-9,CASSLGFHRDENTIYF
TRBJ2-6,many,16,TRBV5-1,CASSLTGQAGANVLTF
TRBJ1-4,many,13,TRBV2,CASSDRIEEKLFF
TRBJ2-7,many,14,TRBV11-1,CASSRQGLRYEQYF
TRBJ1-1,many,14,TRBV6-2/TRBV6-3,CASSYGGALTEAFF
TRBJ2-2,few,14,TRBV5-8,CASSTGRTPGELFF
TRBJ1-1,-,15,TRBV5-5,CASSPWTGRNTEAFF
TRBJ2-5,many,18,TRBV6-2/TRBV6-3,CASSYRSVGAGGAETQYF
TRBJ1-1,-,11,TRBV29-1,CSAVRGTEAFF
TRBJ1-1,once,16,TRBV14,CASSQGGQGTKAEAFF
TRBJ1-2,-,14,TRBV12-3/TRBV12-4,CASSFWDRAYGYTF
TRBJ2-1,many,15,TRBV20-1,CSAYPSGGKMNEQFF
TRBJ2-3,few,14,TRBV20-1,CSASEGGGTDTQYF
TRBJ2-2,few,19,TRBV5-6,CASSLFEAVTRIGTGELFF
TRBJ1-1,many,14,TRBV18,CASSPAAGNTEAFF
TRBJ2-3,few,11,TRBV27,CASGATDTQYF
TRBJ1-6,many,14,TRBV12-3/TRBV12-4,CASSFMGPDSPLHF
TRBJ1-6,-,20,TRBV4-3,CASSQGPDQGLLSYNSPLHF
TRBJ2-7,many,14,TRBV20-1,CSARGGTATYEQYF
TRBJ2-7,few,14,TRBV7-2,CASSPGRGNYEQYF
TRBJ1-2,few,17,TRBV20-1,CSARETGRTEINYGYTF
TRBJ2-5,-,14,TRBV20-1,CSAPNKRVEETQYF
TRBJ1-5,many,15,TRBV20-1,CSATPSSGPSRPQHF